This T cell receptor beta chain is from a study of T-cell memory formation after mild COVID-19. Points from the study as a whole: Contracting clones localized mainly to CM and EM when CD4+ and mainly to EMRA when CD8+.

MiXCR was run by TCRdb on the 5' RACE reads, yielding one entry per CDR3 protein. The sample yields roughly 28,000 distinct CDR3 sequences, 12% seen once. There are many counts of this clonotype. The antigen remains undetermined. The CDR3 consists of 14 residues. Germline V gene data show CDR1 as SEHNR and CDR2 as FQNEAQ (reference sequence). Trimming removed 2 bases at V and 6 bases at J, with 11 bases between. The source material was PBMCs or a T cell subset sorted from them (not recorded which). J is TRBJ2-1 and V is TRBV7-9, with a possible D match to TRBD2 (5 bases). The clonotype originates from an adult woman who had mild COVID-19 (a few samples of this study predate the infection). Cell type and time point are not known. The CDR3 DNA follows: TGTGCCAGCAGCTTAAAAGGGAGCTCCAATGAGCAGTTCTTC. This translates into CASSLKGSSNEQFF. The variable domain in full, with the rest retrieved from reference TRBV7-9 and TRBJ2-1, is DTGVSQNPRHKITKRGQNVTFRCDPISEHNRLYWYRQTLGQGPEFLTYFQNEAQLEKSRLLSDRFSAERPKGSFSTLEIQRTEQGDSAMYLCASSLKGSSNEQFFGPGTRLTVL.